Detailed here is one TCR beta chain. It has no known antigen specificity. Per-nucleotide qualities are absent, and no much larger clonotype sits a single base away. V gives up 5 bases and J gives up 7 bases, and the segment between their germline ends measures 14 bases. The CDR3, from cysteine to phenylalanine, totals 13 residues. Here the CDR3 DNA is all that survives: 39 bases in frame from base 1. CDR1 is given as SGHTA and CDR2 as FQGTGA, both from the germline V gene. Enrolling through a virtual design, the prospective study's participants ranged in age from roughly 18 to 95 years and lived across some 23 United States geographic areas. In the prospective study, participants were assigned to cohorts based on the clinical history participants reported in a screening survey and a study questionnaire. A participant counted as exposed if, within 2 weeks of entering the study, that participant had been in contact with someone who had a PCR-confirmed or clinician-diagnosed COVID-19 case. Mobile phlebotomists in the prospective study collected whole blood, serum and a nasopharyngeal or oropharyngeal swab from every participant. Participants in the prospective study had the option to provide additional blood draws and questionnaires over a 2-month period. Before DNA extraction, prospective study blood samples were shipped either frozen or at room temperature.

The immunoSEQ Assay, a bias-controlled multiplex PCR, was used to amplify TCRbeta CDR3 regions from genomic DNA. As for how the authors treated the data: Nucleated cell counts per sample were estimated from amplification of reference gene primers within the assay. Sequence reads were collapsed and filtered to measure the absolute abundance of every unique TCRbeta CDR3 rearrangement. For each sample, productive Simpson clonality was calculated as the square root of Simpson's diversity index over productive rearrangements. TCRdb limited this immuneACCESS table to in-frame rearrangements with V and J called. A share of clones is missing; checked studies link under half to unresolved V genes, and the rest is unexplained. V and J calls and clone size are given by that table; D and trimming were obtained from the DNA. The sample table shows about 240,000 clones, and under 90% are seen once. The ten largest clones represent 3.5% to 4% of the sample.

This sample stems from a study of blood T cell repertoires in COVID-19 (dated by TCRdb to the early 2020s). Regarding the research as a whole: Samples from collaborators originated in the United States, Italy and Spain and spanned both the acute and convalescent phases of COVID-19. The material from the prospective study consisted of cDNA or gDNA derived from T cells, B-cell-depleted T cells, or PBMCs. HLA class I and class II types, where available, came from metadata supplied by the sample provider rather than from assay-based typing. The samples were drawn from the first 160 participants of the ongoing ImmuneRACE study and from some 1,300 subjects provided by 6 global collaborators. Subjects who had been exposed to COVID-19, were actively infected with it, or had recovered from it provided the deeply sampled blood TCRbeta repertoires that made up the dataset. The repertoires were released in a freely available public database intended as a resource for research on the immune response to SARS-CoV-2. Nearly every sample came with metadata listing a de-identified subject ID, COVID-19 status, age in years and sex.

What the authors observed across the whole study: How much clinical and demographic metadata was included differed by source and by participant, and the metadata was provided uncurated.

The material sequenced was PBMCs or T cells enriched from blood (not recorded which). Recombination joined TRBV7-3 with TRBJ1-1; possibly the D gene is TRBD1, per 5 matching bases. This receptor was obtained from a woman between 40 and 50 years old who had been exposed to COVID-19. Here is the DNA: TGTGCCAGCAGCCTTCGGGGGGAGGGTGAAGCTTTCTTT. Its protein reads: CASSLRGEGEAFF.